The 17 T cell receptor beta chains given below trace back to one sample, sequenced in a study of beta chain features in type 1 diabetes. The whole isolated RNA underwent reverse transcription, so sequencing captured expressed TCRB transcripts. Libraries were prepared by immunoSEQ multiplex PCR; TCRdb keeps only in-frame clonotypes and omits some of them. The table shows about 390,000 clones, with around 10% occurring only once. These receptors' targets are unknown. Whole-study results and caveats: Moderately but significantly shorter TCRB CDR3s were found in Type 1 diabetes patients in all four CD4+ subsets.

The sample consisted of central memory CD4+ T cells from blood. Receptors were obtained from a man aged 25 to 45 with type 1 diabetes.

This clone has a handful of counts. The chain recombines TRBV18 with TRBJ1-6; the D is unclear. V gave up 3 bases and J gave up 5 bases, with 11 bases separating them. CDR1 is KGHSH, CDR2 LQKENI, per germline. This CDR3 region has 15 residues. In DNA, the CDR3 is TGTGCCAGCTCACCCGCGACGGGAGATAATTCACCCCTCCACTTT. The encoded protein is CASSPATGDNSPLHF.

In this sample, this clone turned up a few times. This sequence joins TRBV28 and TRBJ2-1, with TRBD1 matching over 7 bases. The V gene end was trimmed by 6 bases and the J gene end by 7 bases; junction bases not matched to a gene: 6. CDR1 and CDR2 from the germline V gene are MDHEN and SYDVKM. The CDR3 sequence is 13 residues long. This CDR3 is CASSRTGRNEQFF. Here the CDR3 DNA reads TGTGCCAGCAGCCGGACAGGACGGAATGAGCAGTTCTTC.

CDR3 sequence (DNA): TGCAGTGCACCCGGGCCAAGGGGGCAGTTCTTC. Translation gives CSAPGPRGQFF. The chain links TRBV20-1 to TRBJ2-1, with a tentative D call TRBD1 (5 bases). Per germline, CDR1 DFQATT and CDR2 SNEGSKA (reference sequence). V was pared by 6 bases and J by 12 bases, with 15 bases between. This CDR3 is 11 amino acids long.

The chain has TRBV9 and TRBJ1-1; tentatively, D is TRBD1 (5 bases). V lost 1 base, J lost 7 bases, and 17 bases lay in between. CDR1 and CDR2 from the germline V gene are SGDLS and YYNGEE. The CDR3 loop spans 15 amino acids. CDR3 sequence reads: CASSVIGRGDGEAFF. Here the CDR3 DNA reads TGTGCCAGCAGCGTAATAGGACGAGGGGACGGTGAAGCTTTCTTT.

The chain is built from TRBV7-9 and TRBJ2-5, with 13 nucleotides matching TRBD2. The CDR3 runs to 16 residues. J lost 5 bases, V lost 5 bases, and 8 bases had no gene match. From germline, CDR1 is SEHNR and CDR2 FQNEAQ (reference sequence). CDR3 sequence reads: CASSPRTSGSVETQYF. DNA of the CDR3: TGTGCCAGCAGCCCACGGACTAGCGGGAGTGTGGAGACCCAGTACTTC.

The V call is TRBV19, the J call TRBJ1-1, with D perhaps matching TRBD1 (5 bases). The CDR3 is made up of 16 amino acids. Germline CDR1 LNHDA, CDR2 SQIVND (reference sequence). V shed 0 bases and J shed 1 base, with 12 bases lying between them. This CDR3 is CASSIDQGRGNTEAFF. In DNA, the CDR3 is TGTGCCAGTAGTATAGATCAGGGCCGAGGGAACACTGAAGCTTTCTTT.

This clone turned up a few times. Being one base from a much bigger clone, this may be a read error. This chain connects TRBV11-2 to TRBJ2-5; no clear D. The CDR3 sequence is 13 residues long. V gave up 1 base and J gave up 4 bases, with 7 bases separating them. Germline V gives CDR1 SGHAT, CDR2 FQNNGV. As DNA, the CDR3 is TGTGCCAGCAGCTTAGCAGCGACAGAGACCCAGTACTTC. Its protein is CASSLAATETQYF.

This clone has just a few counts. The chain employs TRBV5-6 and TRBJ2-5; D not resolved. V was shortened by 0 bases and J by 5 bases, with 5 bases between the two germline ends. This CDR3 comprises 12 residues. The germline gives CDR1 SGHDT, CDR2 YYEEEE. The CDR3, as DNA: TGTGCCAGCAGCTTGGCCGGCGAGACCCAGTACTTC. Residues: CASSLAGETQYF.

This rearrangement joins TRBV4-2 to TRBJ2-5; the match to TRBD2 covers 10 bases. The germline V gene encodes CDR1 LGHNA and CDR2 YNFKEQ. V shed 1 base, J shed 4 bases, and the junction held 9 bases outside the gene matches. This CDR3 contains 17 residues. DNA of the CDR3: TGTGCCAGCAGCCAAGTTCTAGCGGGAGACGGGGGAGAGACCCAGTACTTC. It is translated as CASSQVLAGDGGETQYF.

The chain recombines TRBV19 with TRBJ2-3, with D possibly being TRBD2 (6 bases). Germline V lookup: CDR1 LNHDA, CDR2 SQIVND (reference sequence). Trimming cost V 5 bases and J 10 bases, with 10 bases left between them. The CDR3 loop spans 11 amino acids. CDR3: CASSPGLAQYF. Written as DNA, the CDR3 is TGTGCCAGTAGTCCGGGACTGGCGCAGTATTTT.

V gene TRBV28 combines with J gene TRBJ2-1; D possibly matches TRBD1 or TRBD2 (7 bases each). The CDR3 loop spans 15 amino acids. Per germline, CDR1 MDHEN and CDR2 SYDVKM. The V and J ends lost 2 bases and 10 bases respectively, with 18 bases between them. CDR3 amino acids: CASSLLAGGEGEQFF. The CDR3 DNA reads TGTGCCAGCAGTTTACTGGCAGGGGGGGAGGGGGAGCAGTTCTTC.

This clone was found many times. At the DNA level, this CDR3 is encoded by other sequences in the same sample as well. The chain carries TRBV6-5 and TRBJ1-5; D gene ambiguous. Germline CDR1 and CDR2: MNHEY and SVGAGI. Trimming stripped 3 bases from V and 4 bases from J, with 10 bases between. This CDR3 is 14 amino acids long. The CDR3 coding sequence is TGTGCCAGCAGTTATACCGGCCCGAATCAGCCCCAGCATTTT. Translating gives CASSYTGPNQPQHF.

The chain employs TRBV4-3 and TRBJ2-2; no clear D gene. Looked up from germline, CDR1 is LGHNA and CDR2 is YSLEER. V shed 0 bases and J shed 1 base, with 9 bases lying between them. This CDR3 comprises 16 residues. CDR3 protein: CASSQESAVNTGELFF. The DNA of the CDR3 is TGCGCCAGCAGCCAAGAGTCGGCGGTGAACACCGGGGAGCTGTTTTTT.

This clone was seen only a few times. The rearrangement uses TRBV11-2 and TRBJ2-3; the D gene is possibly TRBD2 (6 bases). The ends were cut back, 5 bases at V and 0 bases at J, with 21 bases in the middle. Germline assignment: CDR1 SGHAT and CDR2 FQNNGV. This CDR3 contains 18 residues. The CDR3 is CASSARRSVSGSTDTQYF. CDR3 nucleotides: TGTGCCAGCAGCGCTAGGAGGTCCGTTAGCGGTAGCACAGATACGCAGTATTTT.

Here the CDR3 DNA reads TGTGCCAGCAGCTTTGCGAGGACTGAAGCTTTCTTT. Translation gives CASSFARTEAFF. V usage is TRBV7-8 and J usage is TRBJ1-1; no clear D. The CDR3 is 12 residues long. V dropped 3 bases and J dropped 5 bases, with 7 bases sitting between them. CDR1 and CDR2 from the germline V gene are SGHVS and FQNEAQ.

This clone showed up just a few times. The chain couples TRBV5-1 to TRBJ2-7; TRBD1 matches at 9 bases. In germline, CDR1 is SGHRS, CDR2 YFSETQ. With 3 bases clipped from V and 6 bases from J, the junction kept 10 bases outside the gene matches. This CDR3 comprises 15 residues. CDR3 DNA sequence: TGCGCCAGCAGCTCGGGACAGGGCTTAATCGGCGAGCAGTACTTC. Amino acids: CASSSGQGLIGEQYF. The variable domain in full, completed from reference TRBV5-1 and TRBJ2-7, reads KAGVTQTPRYLIKTRGQQVTLSCSPISGHRSVSWYQQTPGQGLQFLFEYFSETQRNKGNFPGRFSGRQFSNSRSEMNVSTLELGDSALYLCASSSGQGLIGEQYFGPGTRLTVT.

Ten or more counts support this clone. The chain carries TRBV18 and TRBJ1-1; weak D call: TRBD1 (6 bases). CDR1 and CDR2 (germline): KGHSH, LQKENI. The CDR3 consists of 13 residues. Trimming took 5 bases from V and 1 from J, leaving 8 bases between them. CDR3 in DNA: TGTGCCAGCTCAGGGGGGGCGAACACTGAAGCTTTCTTT. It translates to CASSGGANTEAFF.